A single sample gave rise to the 20 T cell receptor beta chains below, sequenced in a study of molecular identifiers for immune sequencing clone quantification. TCRdb reprocessed the PCR reads via MiXCR and lists one record per CDR3 protein. This table has about 640,000 distinct CDR3 sequences, just under 20% appearing once. The sequenced sample consisted of naive CD8+ T cells from blood, with Jurkat cell RNA spiked in. The subset was: FACS-sorted CD8+CD4-CCR7+CD45RA+ naive T cells. The receptor source for this set is a human donor in good health. Some libraries in this study had Jurkat cell RNA spiked in.

This clonotype was observed at least ten times. The V and J genes are TRBV4-3 and TRBJ1-2; D is unresolved. Germline CDR1 reads LGHNA; CDR2 reads YSLEER. This CDR3 contains 16 residues. V was pared by 0 bases and J by 0 bases, with 11 bases between. As DNA, the CDR3 is TGCGCCAGCAGCCAAGATGTTACGGGAGCTAACTATGGCTACACCTTC. Translated, it gives CASSQDVTGANYGYTF.

This clonotype came up many times. This rearrangement joins TRBV4-3 to TRBJ2-5, with no clear D. The CDR3 spans 15 residues. Germline V gene data show CDR1 as LGHNA and CDR2 as YSLEER. The V and J ends lost 0 bases and 2 bases respectively, with 10 bases between them. The DNA of the CDR3 is TGCGCCAGCAGCCAAGATATGGCGGAACAAGAGACCCAGTACTTC. It translates to CASSQDMAEQETQYF.

This clonotype has a count of ten or more. This chain links TRBV7-2 with TRBJ2-7; D not resolved. The V gene's germline CDR1 is SGHTA and CDR2 FQGNSA. CDR3 length: 13 residues. Trimming shortened V by 1 base and J by 4 bases, and 8 bases separated the two germline ends. CDR3 amino acids: CASSLVGWYEQYF. CDR3 DNA: TGTGCCAGCAGCTTAGTGGGTTGGTACGAGCAGTACTTC.

This clonotype was counted a few times. The V and J genes are TRBV3-1 and TRBJ2-7, with TRBD1 matching 10 bases. CDR1 and CDR2 from the germline V gene are LGHDT and YNNKEL (reference sequence). This CDR3 is built from 17 residues. V shed 3 bases and J 3 bases; nucleotides not matched to a gene: 11. The CDR3 region has the DNA TGTGCCAGCAGCCACGGGACAGGGGCGAGTTCCGACTACGAGCAGTACTTC. Translation gives CASSHGTGASSDYEQYF.

This clonotype was counted only a few times. One end of the junction is discordant with germline, which a read error may explain. This rearrangement joins TRBV19 to TRBJ1-2, with unresolved D. Germline loops: CDR1 LNHDA, CDR2 SQIVND (reference sequence). CDR3 length: 15 amino acids. CDR3 sequence: CASGIPEGLGYGYTF. The CDR3 nucleotides are TGTGCCAGTGGTATACCCGAGGGCTTAGGATATGGCTACACCTTC.

The V call is TRBV4-1, the J call TRBJ1-1; no clear D gene. V was pared by 1 base and J by 11 bases, with 17 bases between. This CDR3 contains 14 residues. CDR1 and CDR2 from the germline V gene are MGHRA and YSYEKL. CDR3 in amino acids: CASSQGQAVVSAFF. The CDR3 DNA reads as TGCGCCAGCAGCCAAGGGCAGGCTGTTGTGTCGGCTTTCTTT.

The chain combines TRBV19 with TRBJ1-5; unclear D gene. CDR1 is LNHDA and CDR2 is SQIVND in the germline V gene (reference sequence). V was trimmed by 2 bases and J by 3 bases, leaving 8 bases between them. The CDR3 loop spans 14 amino acids. CDR3 amino acids: CASSILGNNQPQHF. Written as DNA, the CDR3 is TGTGCCAGTAGTATATTGGGGAACAATCAGCCCCAGCATTTT. The variable domain in full, completed from reference TRBV19 and TRBJ1-5, reads DGGITQSPKYLFRKEGQNVTLSCEQNLNHDAMYWYRQDPGQGLRLIYYSQIVNDFQKGDIAEGYSVSREKKESFPLTVTSAQKNPTAFYLCASSILGNNQPQHFGDGTRLSIL.

This clonotype showed up many times. The rearrangement uses TRBV29-1 and TRBJ2-3; 8 bases line up with TRBD1. The CDR3 is made up of 14 amino acids. The germline V gene encodes CDR1 SQVTM and CDR2 ANQGSEA. Unmatched junction bases numbered 9, after V lost 6 bases and J lost 4 bases. CDR3 region: CSVGGAGGSDTQYF. CDR3 DNA sequence: TGCAGCGTGGGGGGCGCAGGGGGCTCAGATACGCAGTATTTT.

This clonotype showed up just a few times. The chain joins TRBV21-1 to TRBJ1-3; the table's D call, TRBD1, was not checked against the DNA. TRBV21-1 represents a pseudogene. The CDR3 runs to 15 residues. In DNA, the CDR3 is TGTGCCCGAGGAGAGGGTGAGGGCTCTGGAAACACCATATATTTT. The encoded protein is CARGEGEGSGNTIYF.

In this sample, this clonotype turned up a few times. This chain uses TRBV19 with TRBJ1-1, with TRBD1 identical over 12 bases. The germline CDR1 and CDR2 sequences are LNHDA and SQIVND (reference sequence). V lost 6 bases, J lost 4 bases, and 6 bases stayed unmatched. The CDR3 runs to 15 residues. The CDR3, as DNA: TGTGCCAGTAGCCGGGGGACAGGGGGCGTCACTGAAGCTTTCTTT. Translating gives CASSRGTGGVTEAFF.

This clonotype occurred a few times. The J gene is TRBJ2-7, the V gene TRBV12-3 or TRBV12-4, with D perhaps matching TRBD1 (5 bases). V was pared by 0 bases and J by 0 bases, with 12 bases between. The CDR3 has 16 amino acids. The CDR3 DNA reads as TGTGCCAGCAGTTTAGCGGATCAGGGTGGCTCCTACGAGCAGTACTTC. Its translation is CASSLADQGGSYEQYF.

This chain links TRBV12-3 or TRBV12-4 with TRBJ1-1; no clear D. This CDR3 spans 11 amino acids. The V end lost 6 bases, the J end lost 5 bases, and 7 bases lay between the germline ends. CDR3 nucleotides: TGTGCCAGCAGCCCTATGACTGAAGCTTTCTTT. Protein product: CASSPMTEAFF.

On this clonotype itself: Possible read error: a much larger clone is one base away. The chain has TRBV6-6 and TRBJ1-2; TRBD1 agrees at 9 bases. Germline loops: CDR1 MNHNY, CDR2 SVGAGI (reference sequence). This CDR3 comprises 15 residues. CDR3 nucleotides: TGTGCCAGCAATTACCCGCAACAGGGGGCGTATGGCTACACCTTC. This codes for CASNYPQQGAYGYTF.

This clonotype was recorded at least ten times. The chain combines TRBV4-1 with TRBJ1-5; D might be TRBD1 (6 bases). Germline V lookup: CDR1 MGHRA, CDR2 YSYEKL. V was clipped by 0 bases and J by 5 bases, with 20 bases between them. This CDR3 is built from 18 residues. CDR3 residues: CASSQDVFGRGEDQPQHF. CDR3 bases: TGCGCCAGCAGCCAAGATGTTTTCGGAAGGGGGGAAGATCAGCCCCAGCATTTT.

This clonotype appeared many times. The J gene is TRBJ1-4, the V gene TRBV7-8; no definite D call. The CDR3 contains 12 residues. The germline V gene has CDR1 SGHVS and CDR2 FQNEAQ. The ends were cut back, 2 bases at V and 8 bases at J, with 6 bases in the middle. CDR3 in DNA: TGTGCCAGCAGCTTAAACCGGGAAAAACTGTTTTTT. Protein sequence: CASSLNREKLFF. Complete variable domain (other parts from reference TRBV7-8 and TRBJ1-4): GAGVSQSPRYKVAKRGQDVALRCDPISGHVSLFWYQQALGQGPEFLTYFQNEAQLDKSGLPSDRFFAERPEGSVSTLKIQRTQQEDSAVYLCASSLNREKLFFGSGTQLSVL.

This clonotype was found many times. The J gene is TRBJ2-5, the V gene TRBV7-9, with TRBD1 identical over 8 bases. The junction had 8 bases not matched to a gene; V was cut back by 0 bases and J by 2 bases. Germline V gives CDR1 SEHNR, CDR2 FQNEAQ (reference sequence). The CDR3 runs 17 residues. CDR3 residues: CASSLALSGQGQETQYF. CDR3 DNA: TGTGCCAGCAGCTTAGCGCTCTCCGGACAGGGTCAAGAGACCCAGTACTTC.

This chain connects TRBV11-2 to TRBJ1-1; no reliable D call. The CDR3 has 14 residues. Germline CDR1 SGHAT, CDR2 FQNNGV. Trimming left V 1 base short and J 5 bases short, with 11 bases between. CDR3 sequence reads: CASSLAGVRTEAFF. The CDR3 DNA sequence: TGTGCCAGCAGCTTAGCGGGTGTAAGGACTGAAGCTTTCTTT.

This clonotype was found many times. The CDR3 protein is CASSSSTGGPEAFF. CDR3 bases: TGTGCCAGCAGCTCCTCAACAGGGGGCCCTGAAGCTTTCTTT. This chain uses TRBV7-9 with TRBJ1-1; 9 positions match TRBD1. The trim removed 4 bases at V and 6 bases at J, leaving 6 bases unmatched. Per the germline V gene, CDR1 is SEHNR and CDR2 is FQNEAQ (reference sequence). The CDR3 runs to 14 residues. Variable domain in full (rest from reference TRBV7-9 and TRBJ1-1): DTGVSQNPRHKITKRGQNVTFRCDPISEHNRLYWYRQTLGQGPEFLTYFQNEAQLEKSRLLSDRFSAERPKGSFSTLEIQRTEQGDSAMYLCASSSSTGGPEAFFGQGTRLTVV.

Many counts were recorded for this clonotype. The V call is TRBV27, the J call TRBJ2-3; 12 bases are a match to TRBD2. The J segment lost 2 bases and the V segment lost 2 bases, leaving 5 bases of the junction unmatched. The CDR3 totals 17 residues. Per the germline V gene, CDR1 is MNHEY and CDR2 is SMNVEV (reference sequence). The DNA of the CDR3 is TGTGCCAGCAGTTTAGCGGGACTAGCGGGTCTCACAGATACGCAGTATTTT. Its translation: CASSLAGLAGLTDTQYF.

This clonotype was recorded at least ten times. The chain has TRBV9 and TRBJ2-7; 8 bases map to TRBD1. This CDR3 region has 14 residues. V lost 4 bases, J lost 9 bases, and 12 bases stayed unmatched. Germline CDR1 is SGDLS and CDR2 is YYNGEE. The CDR3 nucleotides are TGTGCCAGCAGCCCGGGACAGGCGACCCCCTTGCAGTACTTC. It encodes CASSPGQATPLQYF.